This T cell receptor (beta chain) was documented in a study of blood T cell repertoires in COVID-19 (dated by TCRdb to 2018 to 2020). Context from the whole study: Samples from collaborators originated in the United States, Italy and Spain and spanned both the acute and convalescent phases of COVID-19. The prospective study material was composed of cDNA or gDNA derived from T cells, B-cell-depleted T cells, or PBMCs. The dataset comprised deeply sampled blood TCRbeta repertoires from subjects exposed to, actively infected with, or recovered from COVID-19. The repertoires were made available in a free public database intended to serve as a resource for research on the immune response to SARS-CoV-2. The samples were drawn from two sources: the first 160 participants of the ongoing ImmuneRACE study, and fewer than 1,500 subjects contributed by 6 global collaborators. Nearly every sample came with metadata listing a de-identified subject ID, COVID-19 status, age in years and sex. Where available, HLA class I and class II types were taken from metadata supplied by the sample provider and were not determined by assay-based typing. What the authors observed across the whole study: The quantity of clinical and demographic metadata differed by source and by participant and was supplied without curation.

With respect to this clone: Its antigen has not been determined. No base-level quality is on record; no much larger clone is a single base apart.

TCRbeta CDR3 regions were amplified from genomic DNA using the immunoSEQ Assay, a bias-controlled multiplex PCR. The source study handled its data this way. The number of nucleated cells in each sample was estimated by amplification of reference gene primers within the assay. Sequence reads were collapsed and filtered to measure the absolute abundance of every unique TCRbeta CDR3 rearrangement. For each sample, productive Simpson clonality was calculated by taking the square root of Simpson's diversity index across productive rearrangements. TCRdb stores this immuneACCESS table with in-frame sequences only. Part of the clones is absent; in the studies checked, under half of the shortfall reflects unresolved V genes, and no reason is known for the rest. From that table come the V and J calls and clone size; the DNA was used to work out D and trimming. The sample table holds 200,000 to 250,000 clones, of which about 85% were seen once. The ten most abundant clones make up approximately 1.8% of the sample.

A second Seattle source provided samples from volunteer blood donors who had recovered from COVID-19. Collaborating institutions collected whole blood in K2EDTA tubes following their own protocols. For TCRbeta analysis, collaborators shipped samples in one of three forms: frozen whole blood, isolated PBMCs, or DNA extracted from either of those sample types. According to the germline V gene (reference sequence), CDR1 reads LGHDT and CDR2 reads YNNKEL. Relative to germline, V is missing 5 bases and J is missing 8 bases, with 3 bases of the junction outside any gene match. From the cysteine through the phenylalanine, the CDR3 covers 13 amino acids. The only DNA kept is the CDR3, 39 bases in frame from the first base.

The chain joins TRBV3-1 (or the pseudogene TRBV3-2) to TRBJ2-1; TRBD1 agrees with 10 junctional bases. The sample consisted of peripheral blood. This clonotype originated in a man in his thirties or forties who had recovered from COVID-19. The CDR3 reads CASSLDRGHEQFF. The DNA is TGTGCCAGCAGCTTAGACAGGGGGCATGAGCAGTTCTTC.